This record looks at one T cell receptor beta chain sequence and its context. The data were produced by immunoSEQ multiplex PCR, yet TCRdb's version contains in-frame clones alone and is incomplete. The sample lists about 160,000 clones, around 94% occurring once. The sample is drawn from a study of control samples from healthy donors and cancer patients. Germline V gene data show CDR1 as MNHEY and CDR2 as SVGAGI. V shed 6 bases and J 1 base; nucleotides not matched to a gene: 6. This CDR3 region has 15 residues. The sequence came from a man aged 55 to 70 with colorectal cancer. The sequencing sample was made of PBMCs. V gene TRBV6-5 combines with J gene TRBJ1-5, with 7 nucleotides matching TRBD1. CDR3 nucleotides: TGTGCCAGCAGCCGGGACAGACGGAGCAATCAGCCCCAGCATTTT. As protein: CASSRDRRSNQPQHF.